This T cell receptor beta chain was identified during a study of blood T cells in healthy people across ages. Study-wide findings and caveats: Considered underestimates were the diversity estimates obtained from one million T cells.

The CDR3 loop spans 14 amino acids. The V and J ends lost 5 bases and 2 bases, in that order; junction bases with no gene match: 6. This clonotype has a handful of counts. What it binds is not known. Approximately 10 milliliters was the volume of peripheral blood drawn from each donor. Primers used in a second PCR of roughly 7 to 12 cycles were a sample-barcoded 5' primer and a J-beta primer mix. TCRdb re-analysed the 5' RACE reads in MiXCR, keeping a single row per CDR3 protein. The sample has 1.2 million to 1.5 million distinct CDR3 sequences, approximately 60% seen once. The sequence was collected from a man younger than 35 in good health. V and J are TRBV12-3 or TRBV12-4 and TRBJ2-7; TRBD2 matches 7 bases. The sample comprised blood. The CDR3: CASSPLGTTYEQYF. CDR3 nucleotides: TGTGCCAGCAGTCCCCTCGGGACTACCTACGAGCAGTACTTC.